This TCR beta chain was documented in a study of T-cell memory formation after mild COVID-19. Overall study results and limits: Clones that got smaller from day 15 to 85 had even CD4/CD8, while clones growing later tipped toward CD4+.

This clonotype was recorded a few times. Its antigen is as yet unknown. Trimming pared 3 bases from V and 5 bases from J, leaving 14 bases between. Germline V gives CDR1 SGHDN, CDR2 FVKESK. The CDR3 sequence is 14 residues long. Via MiXCR, TCRdb re-called the 5' RACE reads, giving one row per CDR3 protein. The sample includes 35,000 to 45,000 distinct CDR3 sequences, approximately 7% seen only once; the top ten take about 0.8%. The sample comprised PBMCs or a T cell subset sorted from them (not recorded which). This receptor was identified in an adult who had mild COVID-19 (a few samples of this study predate the infection). Cell type and time point are not known. J is TRBJ2-7 and V is TRBV14; weak D call: TRBD1 (6 bases). The CDR3 nucleotides are TGTGCCAGCAGCCACGACCAGGGGCGCAACGAGCAGTACTTC. It translates to CASSHDQGRNEQYF.